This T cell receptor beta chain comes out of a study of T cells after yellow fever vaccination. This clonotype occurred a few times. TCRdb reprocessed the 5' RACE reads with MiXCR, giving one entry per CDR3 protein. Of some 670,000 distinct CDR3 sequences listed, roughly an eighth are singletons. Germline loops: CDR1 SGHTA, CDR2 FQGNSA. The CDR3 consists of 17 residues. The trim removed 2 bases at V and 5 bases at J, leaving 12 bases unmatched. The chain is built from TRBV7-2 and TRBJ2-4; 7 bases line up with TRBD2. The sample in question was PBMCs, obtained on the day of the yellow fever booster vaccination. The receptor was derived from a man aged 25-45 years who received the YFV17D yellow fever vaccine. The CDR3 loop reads CASSLSRGGFVENIQYF. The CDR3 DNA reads TGTGCCAGCAGCTTATCGCGGGGAGGGTTCGTAGAAAACATTCAGTACTTC.